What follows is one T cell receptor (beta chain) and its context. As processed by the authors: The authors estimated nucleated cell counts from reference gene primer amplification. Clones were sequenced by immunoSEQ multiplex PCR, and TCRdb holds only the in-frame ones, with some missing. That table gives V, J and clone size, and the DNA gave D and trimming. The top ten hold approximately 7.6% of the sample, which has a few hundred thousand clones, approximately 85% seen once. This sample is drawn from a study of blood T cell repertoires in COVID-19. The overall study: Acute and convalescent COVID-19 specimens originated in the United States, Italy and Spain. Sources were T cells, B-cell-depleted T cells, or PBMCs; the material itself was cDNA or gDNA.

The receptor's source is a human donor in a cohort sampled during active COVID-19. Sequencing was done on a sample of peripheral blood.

The DNA for the CDR3 is TGTGCCAGCAGTCAGAACTACGAGCAGTACTTC. Its translation: CASSQNYEQYF. The rearrangement uses TRBV12-3 or TRBV12-4 and TRBJ2-7; D not resolved. V was pared by 5 bases and J by 3 bases, with 5 bases between. The CDR3 runs to 11 residues.